This T cell receptor (beta chain) was identified in a study of cytomegalovirus exposure and HLA in healthy donors. PCR used 60 Vbeta primers and 13 Jbeta primers. Measured with immunoSEQ multiplex PCR; TCRdb has only the in-frame clones, and not every one. The repertoire has more than 150,000 clones, roughly 78% of them found once; the top ten carry under 2%. The CDR3 runs 15 residues. Study-wide results and limits: For most TCR beta V segments, an earlier analysis put the productive rate at about 87% or about 30% of the time. Evidence from a later analysis indicated that most CMV-associated TCR beta chains looked HLA-restricted. Reportedly, HLA-A and HLA-B alleles of most subjects were accurately predicted from TCR beta.

Notes on this clone: The antigen is unknown.

The TCR comes from a girl aged 10 to 17 in good health and CMV-seropositive. Sequencing was carried out using PBMCs. The chain joins TRBV12-2 to TRBJ2-3; the table's D call TRBD2 went unverified against the DNA. TRBV12-2 is recorded as a pseudogene. CDR3 in DNA: TGTGCAAGTCGCTTAGGGGGGGAGTTCCACGATACGCAGTATTTT. Amino acids: CASRLGGEFHDTQYF.